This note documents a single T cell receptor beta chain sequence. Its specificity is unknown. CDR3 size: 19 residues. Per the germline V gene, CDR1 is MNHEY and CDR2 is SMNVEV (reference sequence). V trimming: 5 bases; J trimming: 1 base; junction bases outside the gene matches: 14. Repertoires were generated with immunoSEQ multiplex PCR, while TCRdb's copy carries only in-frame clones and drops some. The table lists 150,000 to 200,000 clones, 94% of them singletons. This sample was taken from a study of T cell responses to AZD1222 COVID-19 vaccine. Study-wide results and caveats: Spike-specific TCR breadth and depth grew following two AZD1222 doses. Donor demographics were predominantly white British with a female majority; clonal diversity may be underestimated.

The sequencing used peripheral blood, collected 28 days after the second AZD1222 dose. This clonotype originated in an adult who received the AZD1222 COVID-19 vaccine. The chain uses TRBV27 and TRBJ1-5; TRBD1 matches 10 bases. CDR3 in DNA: TGTGCCAGCAGTCCAGGGTGGGACAGGGGAGTGCGGAGCAATCAGCCCCAGCATTTT. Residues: CASSPGWDRGVRSNQPQHF.